A single sample is the source of the 5 T cell receptor beta chains below, sequenced in a study of blood T cell repertoires in COVID-19 (dated by TCRdb to between 2020 and 2021). Receptor amplification or capture employed the immunoSEQ multiplex PCR assay. What TCRdb holds here is the immuneACCESS table cut down to in-frame rearrangements. Part of the clones is not present; checked against another copy, under half of the missing clones reflect an unresolved V gene, and the others are unexplained. In this sample the table shows 90,000 or so clones, 90% of which occur a single time. The top ten constitute approximately 7% of the sample. The specimen was peripheral blood. These receptors were obtained from a young man with COVID-19, enrolled during active disease.

V gene TRBV27 combines with J gene TRBJ2-2; the D gene is possibly TRBD1 (8 bases). CDR3 length: 15 amino acids. Trimming stripped 3 bases from V and 4 bases from J, with 12 bases between. Germline-derived CDR1 and CDR2 are MNHEY and SMNVEV (reference sequence). CDR3 nucleotide sequence: TGTGCCAGCAGTTTTAACAGGGGGGGCACCGGGGAGCTGTTTTTT. Residues: CASSFNRGGTGELFF.

The chain links TRBV27 to TRBJ2-7; 10 bases fit TRBD1. Germline loops: CDR1 MNHEY, CDR2 SMNVEV (reference sequence). The trim removed 5 bases at V and 3 bases at J, leaving 10 bases unmatched. The CDR3 contains 16 residues. The CDR3 DNA follows: TGTGCCAGCAGTGACCGCGGACAGGGGGTCCGCTACGAGCAGTACTTC. This gives the protein CASSDRGQGVRYEQYF.

This chain joins TRBV7-9 and TRBJ2-1; 7 bases line up with TRBD2. Germline-derived CDR1 and CDR2 are SEHNR and FQNEAQ (reference sequence). CDR3 length: 16 residues. J was trimmed by 6 bases and V by 2 bases; bases with no gene match: 10. The CDR3 DNA follows: TGTGCCAGCAGCTTACGTGACGGGAGGACGAGCAATGAGCAGTTCTTC. Translating gives CASSLRDGRTSNEQFF.

V is TRBV18 and J is TRBJ2-3, with 8 bases that match TRBD1. Germline assignment: CDR1 KGHSH and CDR2 LQKENI. Unmatched junction bases numbered 9, after V lost 4 bases and J lost 6 bases. The CDR3 length is 15 residues. The CDR3 DNA sequence: TGTGCCAGCTCACTCGGAGACAGGGGATTCGATACGCAGTATTTT. This gives the protein CASSLGDRGFDTQYF.

The V call is TRBV3-1 (or the pseudogene TRBV3-2), the J call TRBJ1-5; the match to TRBD1 covers 7 bases. The trim removed 9 bases at V and 5 bases at J, leaving 7 bases unmatched. Germline loops: CDR1 LGHDT, CDR2 YNNKEL (reference sequence). The CDR3 totals 13 residues. The DNA of the CDR3 is TGTGCCAGGACAGGGTGGTGGGATCAGCCCCAGCATTTT. This gives the protein CARTGWWDQPQHF.